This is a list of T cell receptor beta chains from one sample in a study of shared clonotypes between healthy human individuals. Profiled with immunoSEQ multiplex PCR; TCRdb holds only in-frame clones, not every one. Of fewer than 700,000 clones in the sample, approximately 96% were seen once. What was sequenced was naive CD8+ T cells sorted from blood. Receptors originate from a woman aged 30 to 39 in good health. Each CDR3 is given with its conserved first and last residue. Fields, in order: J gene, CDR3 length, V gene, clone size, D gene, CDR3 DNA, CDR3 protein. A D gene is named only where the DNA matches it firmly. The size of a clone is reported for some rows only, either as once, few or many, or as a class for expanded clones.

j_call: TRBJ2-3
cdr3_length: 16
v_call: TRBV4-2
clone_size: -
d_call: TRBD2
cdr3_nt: TGTGCCAGCAGCCCCAGACTAGCGGGAAGCACAGATACGCAGTATTTT
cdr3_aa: CASSPRLAGSTDTQYF

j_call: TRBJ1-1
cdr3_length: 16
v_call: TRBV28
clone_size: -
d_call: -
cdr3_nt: TGTGCCAGCAGTTTAAGGCCGGGACCCATTTACACTGAAGCTTTCTTT
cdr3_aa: CASSLRPGPIYTEAFF

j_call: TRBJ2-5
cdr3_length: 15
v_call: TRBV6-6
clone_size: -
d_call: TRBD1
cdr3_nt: TGTGCCAGCAGTTACTCACCAGGGGGCGCAGAGACCCAGTACTTC
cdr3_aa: CASSYSPGGAETQYF

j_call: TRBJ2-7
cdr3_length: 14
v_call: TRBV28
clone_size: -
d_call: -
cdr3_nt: TGTGCCAGCAGTTCCCGTTTTTATACCTACGAGCAGTACTTC
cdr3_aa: CASSSRFYTYEQYF

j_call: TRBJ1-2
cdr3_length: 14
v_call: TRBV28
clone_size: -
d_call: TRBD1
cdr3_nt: TGTGCCAGCAACCTACCCGGGGGAGGGGGCCTCTACACCTTC
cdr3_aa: CASNLPGGGGLYTF

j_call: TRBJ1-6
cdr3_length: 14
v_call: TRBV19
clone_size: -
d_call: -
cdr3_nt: TGTGCCACCAACCTTGGGAGGGGTAATTCACCCCTCCACTTT
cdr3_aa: CATNLGRGNSPLHF

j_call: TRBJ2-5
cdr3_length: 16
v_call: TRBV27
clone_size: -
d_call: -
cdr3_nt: TGTGCCAGCAGTTTATCTAGGGGTGCTAGCCCGGAGACCCAGTACTTC
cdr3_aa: CASSLSRGASPETQYF

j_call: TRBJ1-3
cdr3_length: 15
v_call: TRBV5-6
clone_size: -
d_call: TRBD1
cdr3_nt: TGTGCCAGCAGCTTCACAGGGGTCAGTGGAAACACCATATATTTT
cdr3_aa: CASSFTGVSGNTIYF

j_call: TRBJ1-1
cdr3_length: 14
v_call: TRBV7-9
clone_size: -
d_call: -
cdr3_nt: TGTGCCAGCAGCTTAGTACAGGGTGGCACTGAAGCTTTCTTT
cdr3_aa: CASSLVQGGTEAFF

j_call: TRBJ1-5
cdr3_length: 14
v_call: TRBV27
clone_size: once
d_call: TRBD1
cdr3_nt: TGTGCCAGCCGCGACAGGGGGAGCAATCAGCCCCAGCATTTT
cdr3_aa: CASRDRGSNQPQHF

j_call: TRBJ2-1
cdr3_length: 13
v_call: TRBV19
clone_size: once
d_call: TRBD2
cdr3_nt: TGTGCCAGTAGTCGACTAGCGACAAATGAGCAGTTCTTC
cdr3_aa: CASSRLATNEQFF

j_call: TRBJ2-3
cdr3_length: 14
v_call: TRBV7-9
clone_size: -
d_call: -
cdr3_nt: TGTGCCAGCAGCTCGACTAGTGTAGCAGATACGCAGTATTTT
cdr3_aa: CASSSTSVADTQYF

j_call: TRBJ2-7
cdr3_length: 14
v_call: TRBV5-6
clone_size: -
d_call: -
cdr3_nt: TGTGCCAGCAGCGCAAGCGGAGCCTCCTACGAGCAGTACTTC
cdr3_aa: CASSASGASYEQYF

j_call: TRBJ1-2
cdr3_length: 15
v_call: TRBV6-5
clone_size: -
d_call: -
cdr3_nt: TGTGCCAGCAGTTACTCTGAGGGAACTAACTATGGCTACACCTTC
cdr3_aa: CASSYSEGTNYGYTF

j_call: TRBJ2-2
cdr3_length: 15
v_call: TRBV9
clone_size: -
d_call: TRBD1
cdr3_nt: TGTGCCAGCAGCGACCCAGGACAGGGAACCGGGGAGCTGTTTTTT
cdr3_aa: CASSDPGQGTGELFF

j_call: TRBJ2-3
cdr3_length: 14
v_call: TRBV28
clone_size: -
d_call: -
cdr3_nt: TGTGCCAGCAGTCCACGCCTGAGGGCAGATACGCAGTATTTT
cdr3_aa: CASSPRLRADTQYF

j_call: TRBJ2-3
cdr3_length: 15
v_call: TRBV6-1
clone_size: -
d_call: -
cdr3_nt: TGTGCCAGCAACCCCGGACGGGGGGCTACAGATACGCAGTATTTT
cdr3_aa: CASNPGRGATDTQYF

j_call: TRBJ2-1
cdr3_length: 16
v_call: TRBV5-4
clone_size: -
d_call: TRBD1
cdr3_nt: TGTGCCAGCAGCTTGACGGACAGGGTAGTTTACAATGAGCAGTTCTTC
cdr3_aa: CASSLTDRVVYNEQFF

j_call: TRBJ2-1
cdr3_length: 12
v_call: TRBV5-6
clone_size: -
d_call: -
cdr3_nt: TGTGCCAGCAGCTTGGGGTGGACAGAGCAGTTCTTC
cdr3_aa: CASSLGWTEQFF

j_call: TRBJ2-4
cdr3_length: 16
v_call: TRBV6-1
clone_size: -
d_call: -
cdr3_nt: TGTGCCAGCAGTGAAGCTGGAGCTTTGGGGGGAGGCATTCAGTACTTC
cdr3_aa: CASSEAGALGGGIQYF

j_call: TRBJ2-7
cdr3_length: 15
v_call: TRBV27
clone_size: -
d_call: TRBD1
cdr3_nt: TGTGCCAGCAGTTTACCCGGGACAGTGGGGTACGAGCAGTACTTC
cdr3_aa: CASSLPGTVGYEQYF

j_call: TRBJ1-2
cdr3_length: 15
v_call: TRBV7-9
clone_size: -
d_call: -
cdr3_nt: TGTGCCAGCGATTCGGGGCAGGAATCAAACTATGGCTACACCTTC
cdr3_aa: CASDSGQESNYGYTF

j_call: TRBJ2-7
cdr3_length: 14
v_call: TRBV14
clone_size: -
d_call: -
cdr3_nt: TGTGCCAGCAGCCAAGATGGCAGGGAGGACGAGCAGTACTTC
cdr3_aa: CASSQDGREDEQYF

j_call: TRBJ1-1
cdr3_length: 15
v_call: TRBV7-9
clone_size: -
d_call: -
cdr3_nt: TGTGCCAGCAGCTTAGGTCGGGACGGGAACTCTGAAGCTTTCTTT
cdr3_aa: CASSLGRDGNSEAFF

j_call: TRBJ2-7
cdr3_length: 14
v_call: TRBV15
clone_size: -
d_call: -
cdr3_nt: TGTGCCACCAGCAGCTCCCAGGGGCCATACGAGCAGTACTTC
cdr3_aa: CATSSSQGPYEQYF

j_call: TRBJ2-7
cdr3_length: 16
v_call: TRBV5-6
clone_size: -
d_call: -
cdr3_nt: TGTGCCAGCTCTCTTTTAGGGGGGAGAGGGTCCTACGAGCAGTACTTC
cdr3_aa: CASSLLGGRGSYEQYF

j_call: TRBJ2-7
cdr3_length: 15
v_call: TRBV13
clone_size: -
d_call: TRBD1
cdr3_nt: TGTGCCAGCAGCTCCAGGAGACAGGGGCTCAACGAGCAGTACTTC
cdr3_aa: CASSSRRQGLNEQYF

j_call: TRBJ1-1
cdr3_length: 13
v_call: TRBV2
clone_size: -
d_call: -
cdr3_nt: TGTGCCACCCTGCAGGGGCCCCTAAATGAAGCTTTCTTT
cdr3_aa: CATLQGPLNEAFF

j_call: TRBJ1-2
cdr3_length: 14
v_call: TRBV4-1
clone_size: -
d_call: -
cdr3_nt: TGCGCCAGCAGCCAACCCCCGACGGGCTGGGGCTACACCTTC
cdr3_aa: CASSQPPTGWGYTF

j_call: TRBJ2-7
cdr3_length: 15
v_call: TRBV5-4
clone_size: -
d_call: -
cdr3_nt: TGTGCCAGCAGCTTGGTATGGGGGTCCGACTACGAGCAGTACTTC
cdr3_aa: CASSLVWGSDYEQYF

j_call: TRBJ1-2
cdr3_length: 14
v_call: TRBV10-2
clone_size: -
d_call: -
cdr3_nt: TGCGCCAGCAGCGTGTCGGCAGGGACGCAGGGCTACACCTTC
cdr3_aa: CASSVSAGTQGYTF

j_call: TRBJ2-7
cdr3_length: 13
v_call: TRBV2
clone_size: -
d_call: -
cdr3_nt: TGTGCCAGCAGTGGGGACGGAGCCTACGAGCAGTACTTC
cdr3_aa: CASSGDGAYEQYF

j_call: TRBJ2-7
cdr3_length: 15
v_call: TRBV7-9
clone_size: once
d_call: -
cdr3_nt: TGTGCCAGCAGCCCACAGGGAGCGGGTCCTTTGGAGCAGTACTTC
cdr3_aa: CASSPQGAGPLEQYF

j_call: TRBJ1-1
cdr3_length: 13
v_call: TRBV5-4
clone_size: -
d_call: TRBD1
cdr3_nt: TGTGCCAGCACCTTGAGGGGGCGGACTGAAGCTTTCTTT
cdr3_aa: CASTLRGRTEAFF

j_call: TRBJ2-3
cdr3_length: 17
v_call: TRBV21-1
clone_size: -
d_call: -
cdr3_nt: TGTGCCAGCAGCAAAGGCAGCCGGGAGGCGAGCACAGATACGCAGTATTTT
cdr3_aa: CASSKGSREASTDTQYF

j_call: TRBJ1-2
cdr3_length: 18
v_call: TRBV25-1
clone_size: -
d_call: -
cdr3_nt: TGTGCCAGCAGTGAATACGGGCAGGGAGAAGGTACTAACTATGGCTACACCTTC
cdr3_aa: CASSEYGQGEGTNYGYTF

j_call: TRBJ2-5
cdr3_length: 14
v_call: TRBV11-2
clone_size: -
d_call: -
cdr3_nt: TGTGCCAGCAGCCTACCAGACAGAACAGAGACCCAGTACTTC
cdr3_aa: CASSLPDRTETQYF